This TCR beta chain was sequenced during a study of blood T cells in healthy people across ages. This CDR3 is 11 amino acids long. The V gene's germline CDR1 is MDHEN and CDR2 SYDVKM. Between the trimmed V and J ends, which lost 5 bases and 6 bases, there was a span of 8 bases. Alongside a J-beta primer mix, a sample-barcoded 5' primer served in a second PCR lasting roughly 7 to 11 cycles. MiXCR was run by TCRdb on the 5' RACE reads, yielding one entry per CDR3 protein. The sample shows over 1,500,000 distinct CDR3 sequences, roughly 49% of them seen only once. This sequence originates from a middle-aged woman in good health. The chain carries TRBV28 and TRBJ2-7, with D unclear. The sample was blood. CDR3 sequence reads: CASSSWSEQYF. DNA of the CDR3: TGTGCCAGCAGTAGTTGGAGCGAGCAGTACTTC.